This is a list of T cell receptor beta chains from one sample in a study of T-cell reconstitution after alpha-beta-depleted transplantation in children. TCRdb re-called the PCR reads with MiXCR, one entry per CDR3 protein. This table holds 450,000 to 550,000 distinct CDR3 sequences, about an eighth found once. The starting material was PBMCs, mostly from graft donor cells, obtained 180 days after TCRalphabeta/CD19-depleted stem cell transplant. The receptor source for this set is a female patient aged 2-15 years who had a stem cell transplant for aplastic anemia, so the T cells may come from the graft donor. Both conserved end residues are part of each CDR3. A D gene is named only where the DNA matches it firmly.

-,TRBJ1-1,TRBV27,CASSLLYGVYTEAFF
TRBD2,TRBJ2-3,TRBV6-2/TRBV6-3,CASSYRRDYFTDTQYF
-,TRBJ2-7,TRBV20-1,CSATPGVGYEQYF
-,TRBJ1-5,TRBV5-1,CASSLDAGSGGGQPQHF
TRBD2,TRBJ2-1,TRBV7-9,CASSPPGGSSYNEQFF
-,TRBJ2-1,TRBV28,CASSFQENRFSYNEQFF
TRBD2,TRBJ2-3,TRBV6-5,CASSYRLAGGKDTQYF
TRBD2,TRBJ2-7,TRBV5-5,CASSLGGSGTFYEQYF
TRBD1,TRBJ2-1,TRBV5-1,CASRFPGQGDNEQFF
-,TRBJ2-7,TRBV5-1,CASGDSYEQYF
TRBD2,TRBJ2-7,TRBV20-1,CSATVRRENEQYF
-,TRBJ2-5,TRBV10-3,CAISESRRNQTPIQTQYF
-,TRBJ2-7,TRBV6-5,CASSYQPDSFDEQYF
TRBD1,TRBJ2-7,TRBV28,CASSLGQASYEQYF
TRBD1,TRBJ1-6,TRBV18,CASSSRDSVNSPLHF
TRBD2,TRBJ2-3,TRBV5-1,CASSYPAGGPFGTDTQYF
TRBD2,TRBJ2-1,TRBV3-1,CATCPQVRRDGRQYNEQFF
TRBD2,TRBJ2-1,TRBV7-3,CASGIAGVSEQFF
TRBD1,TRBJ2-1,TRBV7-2,CASSLGQGVGNEQFF
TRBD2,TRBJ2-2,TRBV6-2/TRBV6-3,CAARTSGASGELFF
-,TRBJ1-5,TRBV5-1,CASSFGTDSNQPQHF
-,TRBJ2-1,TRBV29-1,CSVSQGDNEQFF
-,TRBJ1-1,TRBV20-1,CSARVPDTEAFF
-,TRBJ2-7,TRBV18,CASSRDVPEYEQYF
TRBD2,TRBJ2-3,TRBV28,CASSPSGLAGPSTDTQYF
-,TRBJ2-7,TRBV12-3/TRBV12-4,CASSLGTFREQYF
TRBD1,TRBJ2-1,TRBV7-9,CASSPAGQGHEQFF
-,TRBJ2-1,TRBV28,CASSKGVWVSNEQFF
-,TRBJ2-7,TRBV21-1,CASSKENLYEQYF
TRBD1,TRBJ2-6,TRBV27,CATKLGQGASGANVLTF
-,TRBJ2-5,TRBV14,CASSHSLVKTQYF
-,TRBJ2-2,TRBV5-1,CASKITPGTDTGELFF
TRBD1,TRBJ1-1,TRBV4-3,CASNHRGMNTEAFF
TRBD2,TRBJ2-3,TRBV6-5,CASSYSRLAGRVDTQYF
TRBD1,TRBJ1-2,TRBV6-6,CASRRTGAGGYTF
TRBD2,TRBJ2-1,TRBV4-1,CASSQVLAGVANEQFF
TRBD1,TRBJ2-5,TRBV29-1,CSVPTGGYQETQYF
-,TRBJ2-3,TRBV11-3,CASSLGVRSTDTQYF
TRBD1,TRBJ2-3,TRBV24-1,CATSDDLTGRYF
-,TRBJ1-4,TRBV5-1,CASSQEPGQLNEKLFF
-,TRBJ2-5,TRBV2,CASSNDEGTNLETQYF
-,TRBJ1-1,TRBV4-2,CASSQGQARRVRAFF
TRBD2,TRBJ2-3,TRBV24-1,CATSDPVAGGTDTQYF
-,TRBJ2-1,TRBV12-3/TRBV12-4,CASSLIATLNNEQFF
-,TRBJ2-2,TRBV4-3,CASSHPEEPGELFF
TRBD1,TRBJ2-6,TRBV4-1,CASSQLPGDRGPSGANVLTF
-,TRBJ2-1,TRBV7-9,CASSTRTARGDEQFF
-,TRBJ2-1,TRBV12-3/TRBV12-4,CASSWSRGRGGGEQFF
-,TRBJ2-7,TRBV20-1,CSARDSESYEQYF
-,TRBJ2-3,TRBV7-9,CASSLQGYSTDTQYF
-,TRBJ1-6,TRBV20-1,CSASPGTGTLTLHF
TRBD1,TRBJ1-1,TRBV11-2,CASSHSGQGRLLMNTEAFF
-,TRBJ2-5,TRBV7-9,CASSLTGQRGGETQYF
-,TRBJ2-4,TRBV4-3,CASSQVHGGLLAKNIQYF
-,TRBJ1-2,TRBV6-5,CASSYFPTHPGYTF
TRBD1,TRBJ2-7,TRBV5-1,CASSSRDRADEQYF
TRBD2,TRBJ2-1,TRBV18,CASSQLAVTISNEQFF
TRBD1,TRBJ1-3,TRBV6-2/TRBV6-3,CASRPRSMGQGANSGNTIYF